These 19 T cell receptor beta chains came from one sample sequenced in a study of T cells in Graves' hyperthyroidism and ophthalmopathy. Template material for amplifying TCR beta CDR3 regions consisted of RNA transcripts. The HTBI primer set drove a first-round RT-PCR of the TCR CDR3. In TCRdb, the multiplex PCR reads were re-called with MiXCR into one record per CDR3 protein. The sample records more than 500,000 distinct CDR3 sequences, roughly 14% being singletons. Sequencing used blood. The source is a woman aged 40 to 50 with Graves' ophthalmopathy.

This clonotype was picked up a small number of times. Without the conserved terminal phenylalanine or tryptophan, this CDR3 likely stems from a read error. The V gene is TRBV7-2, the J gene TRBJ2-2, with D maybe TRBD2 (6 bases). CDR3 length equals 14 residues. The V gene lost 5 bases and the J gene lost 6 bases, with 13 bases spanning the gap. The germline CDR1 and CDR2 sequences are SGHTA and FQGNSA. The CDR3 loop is CASSLRRDSGELFS. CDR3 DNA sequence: TGTGCCAGCAGCCTTAGGAGGGATTCCGGGGAGCTGTTTTCT.

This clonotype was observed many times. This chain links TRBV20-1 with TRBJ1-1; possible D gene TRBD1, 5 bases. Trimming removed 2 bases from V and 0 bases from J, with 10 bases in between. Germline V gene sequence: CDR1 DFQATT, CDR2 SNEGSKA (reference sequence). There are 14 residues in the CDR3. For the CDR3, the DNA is TGCAGTGCTAGAAGGGGCCCGATGAACACTGAAGCTTTCTTT. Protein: CSARRGPMNTEAFF.

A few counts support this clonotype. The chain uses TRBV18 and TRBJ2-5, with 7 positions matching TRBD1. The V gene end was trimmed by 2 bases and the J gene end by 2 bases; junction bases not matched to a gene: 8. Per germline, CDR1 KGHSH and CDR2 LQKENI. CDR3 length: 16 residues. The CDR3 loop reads CASSPIRQGTQETQYF. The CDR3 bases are TGTGCCAGCTCACCAATAAGACAGGGTACACAAGAGACCCAGTACTTC.

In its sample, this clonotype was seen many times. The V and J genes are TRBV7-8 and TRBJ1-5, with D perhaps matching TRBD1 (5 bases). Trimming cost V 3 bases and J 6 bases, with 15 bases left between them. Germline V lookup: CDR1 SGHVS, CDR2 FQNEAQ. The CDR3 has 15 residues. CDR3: CASSFYSGLSQPQHF. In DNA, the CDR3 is TGTGCCAGCAGCTTTTATTCGGGACTCTCTCAGCCCCAGCATTTT. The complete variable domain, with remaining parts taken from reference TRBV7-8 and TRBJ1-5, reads GAGVSQSPRYKVAKRGQDVALRCDPISGHVSLFWYQQALGQGPEFLTYFQNEAQLDKSGLPSDRFFAERPEGSVSTLKIQRTQQEDSAVYLCASSFYSGLSQPQHFGDGTRLSIL.

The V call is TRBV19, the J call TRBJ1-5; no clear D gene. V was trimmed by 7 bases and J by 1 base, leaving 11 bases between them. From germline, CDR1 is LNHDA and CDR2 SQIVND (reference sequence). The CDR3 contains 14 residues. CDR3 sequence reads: CASTKISSNQPQHF. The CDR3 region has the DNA TGTGCCAGTACCAAGATCTCGAGCAATCAGCCCCAGCATTTT.

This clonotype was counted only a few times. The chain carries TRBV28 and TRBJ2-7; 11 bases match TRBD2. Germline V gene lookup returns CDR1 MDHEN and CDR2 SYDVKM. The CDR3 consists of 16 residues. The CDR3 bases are TGTGTCATGGAGCCCGGGACTAGCGGAGACAACTACGAGCAGTACTTC. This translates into CVMEPGTSGDNYEQYF.

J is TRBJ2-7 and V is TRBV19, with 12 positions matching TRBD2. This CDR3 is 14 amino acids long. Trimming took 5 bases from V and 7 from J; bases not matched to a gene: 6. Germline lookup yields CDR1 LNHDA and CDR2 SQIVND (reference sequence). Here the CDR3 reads CASSWTSGIGEQYF. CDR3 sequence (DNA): TGTGCCAGTAGTTGGACTAGCGGGATAGGGGAGCAGTACTTC. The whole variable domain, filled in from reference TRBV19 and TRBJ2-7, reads DGGITQSPKYLFRKEGQNVTLSCEQNLNHDAMYWYRQDPGQGLRLIYYSQIVNDFQKGDIAEGYSVSREKKESFPLTVTSAQKNPTAFYLCASSWTSGIGEQYFGPGTRLTVT.

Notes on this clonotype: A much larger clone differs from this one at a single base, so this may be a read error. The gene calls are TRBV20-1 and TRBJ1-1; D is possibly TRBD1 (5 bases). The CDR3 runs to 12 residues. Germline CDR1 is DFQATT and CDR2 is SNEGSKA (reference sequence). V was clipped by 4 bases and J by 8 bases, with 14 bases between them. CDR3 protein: CSATSDRGEAFF. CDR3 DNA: TGCAGTGCTACAAGCGACCGGGGCGAAGCTTTCTTT.

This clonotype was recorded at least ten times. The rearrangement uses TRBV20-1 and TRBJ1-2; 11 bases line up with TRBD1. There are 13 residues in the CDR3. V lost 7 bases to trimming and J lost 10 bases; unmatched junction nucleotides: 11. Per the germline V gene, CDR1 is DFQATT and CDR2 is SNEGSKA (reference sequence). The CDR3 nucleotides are TGCAGTGTCAAACTTCCGGGACAGGGGGTCTACACCTTC. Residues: CSVKLPGQGVYTF.

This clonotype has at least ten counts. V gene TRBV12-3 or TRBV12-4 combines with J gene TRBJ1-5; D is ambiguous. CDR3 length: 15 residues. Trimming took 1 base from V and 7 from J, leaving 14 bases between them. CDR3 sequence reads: CASSLDQASWQPQHF. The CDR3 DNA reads TGTGCCAGCAGTTTAGACCAGGCCTCCTGGCAGCCCCAGCATTTT.

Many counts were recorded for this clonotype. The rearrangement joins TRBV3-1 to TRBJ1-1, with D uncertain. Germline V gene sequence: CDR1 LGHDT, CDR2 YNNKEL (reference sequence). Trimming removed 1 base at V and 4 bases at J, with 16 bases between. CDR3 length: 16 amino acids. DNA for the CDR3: TGTGCCAGCAGCCAAGGTTCGGTCGCAGGAAGCACTGAAGCTTTCTTT. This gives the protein CASSQGSVAGSTEAFF.

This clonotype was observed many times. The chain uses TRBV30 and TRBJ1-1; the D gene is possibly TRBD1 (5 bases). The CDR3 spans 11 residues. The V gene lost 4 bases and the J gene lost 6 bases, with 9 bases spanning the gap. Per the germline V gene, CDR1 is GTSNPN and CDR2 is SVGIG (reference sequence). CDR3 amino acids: CAWNWGPEAFF. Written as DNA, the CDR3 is TGTGCCTGGAACTGGGGACCTGAAGCTTTCTTT.

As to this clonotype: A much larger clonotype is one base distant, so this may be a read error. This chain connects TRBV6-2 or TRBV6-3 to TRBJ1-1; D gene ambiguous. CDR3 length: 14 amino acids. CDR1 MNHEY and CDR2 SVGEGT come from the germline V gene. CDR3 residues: CTSSPSWEDTEAFF. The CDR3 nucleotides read TGTACCAGCAGCCCTTCCTGGGAGGACACTGAAGCTTTCTTT.

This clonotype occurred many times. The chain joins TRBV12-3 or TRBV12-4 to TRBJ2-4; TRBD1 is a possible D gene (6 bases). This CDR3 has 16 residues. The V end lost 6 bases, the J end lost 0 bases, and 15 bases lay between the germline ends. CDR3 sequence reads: CASRGAVDLAKNIQYF. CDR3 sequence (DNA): TGTGCCAGCAGGGGGGCCGTTGATCTAGCCAAAAACATTCAGTACTTC.

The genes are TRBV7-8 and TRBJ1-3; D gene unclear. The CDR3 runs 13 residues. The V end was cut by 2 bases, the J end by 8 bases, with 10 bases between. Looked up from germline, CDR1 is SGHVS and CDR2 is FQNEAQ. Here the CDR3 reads CASSLLGGDTIYF. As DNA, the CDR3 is TGTGCCAGCAGCTTACTGGGTGGGGACACCATATATTTT.

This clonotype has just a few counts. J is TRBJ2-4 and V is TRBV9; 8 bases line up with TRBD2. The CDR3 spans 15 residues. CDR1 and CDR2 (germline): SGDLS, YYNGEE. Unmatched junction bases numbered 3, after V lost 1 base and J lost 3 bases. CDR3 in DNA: TGTGCCAGCAGCGTAAGCGGGAGCAGCAAAAACATTCAGTACTTC. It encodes CASSVSGSSKNIQYF.

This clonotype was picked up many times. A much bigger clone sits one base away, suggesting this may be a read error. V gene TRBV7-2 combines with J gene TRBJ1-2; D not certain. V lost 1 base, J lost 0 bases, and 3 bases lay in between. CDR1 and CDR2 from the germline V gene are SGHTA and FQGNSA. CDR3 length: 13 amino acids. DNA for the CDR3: TGTGCCAGCAGCTTAGTGACTAACTATGGCTACACCTTC. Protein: CASSLVTNYGYTF.

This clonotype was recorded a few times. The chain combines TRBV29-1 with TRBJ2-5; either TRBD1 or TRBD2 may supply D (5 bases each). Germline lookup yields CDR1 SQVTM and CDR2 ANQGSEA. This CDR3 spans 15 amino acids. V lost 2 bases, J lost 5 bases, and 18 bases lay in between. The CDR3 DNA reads TGCAGCGTTGAAATGCAGGAGCACGAGGGGGAGACCCAGTACTTC. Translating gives CSVEMQEHEGETQYF. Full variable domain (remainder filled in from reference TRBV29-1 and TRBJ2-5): SAVISQKPSRDICQRGTSLTIQCQVDSQVTMMFWYRQQPGQSLTLIATANQGSEATYESGFVIDKFPISRPNLTFSTLTVSNMSPEDSSIYLCSVEMQEHEGETQYFGPGTRLLVL.

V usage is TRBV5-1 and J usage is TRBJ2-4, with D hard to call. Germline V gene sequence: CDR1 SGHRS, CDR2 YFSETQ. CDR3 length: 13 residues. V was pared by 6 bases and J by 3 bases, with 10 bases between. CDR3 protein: CASTQDGKNIQYF. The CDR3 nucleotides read TGCGCCAGCACTCAGGATGGCAAAAACATTCAGTACTTC.